This TCR beta chain was captured by sequencing in a study of monozygotic twins with inflammatory bowel disease. The quantity of total RNA per TCR library was 3500 ng. Reprocessing the 5' RACE reads, TCRdb reports a single entry for every CDR3 protein and omits DNA. The listing records about 210,000 distinct CDR3 sequences. Germline CDR1 and CDR2: DFQATT and SNEGSKA (reference sequence). The CDR3 is 14 amino acids. The study, taken as a whole, reports: The co-twins with IBD showed lower TCRbeta diversity (inverse Simpson) than their healthy siblings. In these data, no single strong IBD-associated signal or clonotype received support. IBD patients exhibited fewer clonotypes shared with other individuals than healthy twins, particularly with disease activity.

Regarding this clonotype: The target antigen is unknown.

Material: blood. The chain employs TRBV20-1 and TRBJ1-3; TCRdb proposes TRBD1, but this gene call is untestable without DNA. The receptor's source is a human donor with ulcerative colitis or Crohn's disease, or a healthy co-twin of an affected twin (not recorded which). CDR3 loop: CSARGDRVKYTIYF.